The 15 T cell receptor beta chains in this list originate from one sample, sequenced in a study of tumor-infiltrating lymphocytes in primary liver carcinoma. A constant-region primer primed TCR beta cDNA synthesis from 450 to 550 ng of total RNA. Slightly modified ARM-PCR, run as three nested multiplex PCR rounds, produced the TCR beta libraries. For roughly 11 cycles apiece, the opening two PCR rounds ran with TRBV1-TRBV30 forward primers and a C-beta reverse primer. TCRdb passed the multiplex PCR reads through MiXCR, listing each CDR3 protein once. The repertoire holds more than 70,000 distinct CDR3 sequences, with roughly 72% as singletons. Starting material for RNA and DNA co-extraction consisted of roughly 18-34 mg of unsorted bulk tissue. The sample taken for sequencing was tumor-adjacent normal liver tissue. The receptors come from a middle-aged man with primary liver carcinoma and hepatitis B virus infection.

The CDR3 nucleotides are TGTGCCAGCAGTTTTGACAGTTATAGCAATCAACCCGAGCATTTT. Its protein is CASSFDSYSNQPEHF. The chain carries TRBV6-2 or TRBV6-3 and TRBJ1-5; D may be TRBD1 (5 bases). CDR1 is MNHEY and CDR2 is SVGEGT in the germline V gene. This CDR3 is built from 15 residues. Trimming took off 4 bases at V and 14 bases at J, with 24 bases between the two ends.

V gene TRBV4-2 combines with J gene TRBJ2-1; unclear D gene. The V gene lost 0 bases and the J gene lost 8 bases, with 14 bases spanning the gap. The CDR3 totals 15 residues. CDR1 and CDR2 (germline): LGHNA, YNFKEQ. The CDR3 here is CASSQDCTTGDEQFF. CDR3 nucleotides: TGTGCCAGCAGCCAAGATTGTACTACCGGCGATGAGCAGTTCTTC.

On this clonotype itself: A much bigger clone sits one base away, suggesting this may be a read error. The chain employs TRBV23-1 and TRBJ2-2, with TRBD1 matching 8 bases. TRBV23-1 is recorded as an ORF, its role being uncertain. This CDR3 has 19 amino acids. Trimming at V came to 7 bases and at J to 3 bases, leaving 19 bases not matched to a gene. This CDR3 is CASTPVNVLGQVHTGELFF. In DNA, the CDR3 is TGCGCCAGCACCCCTGTAAACGTACTGGGACAGGTCCACACCGGGGAGCTGTTTTTT.

This chain links TRBV28 with TRBJ2-5, with 8 bases fitting TRBD1. Germline V gives CDR1 MDHEN, CDR2 SYDVKM. CDR3 length: 13 amino acids. The CDR3 DNA sequence: TGTGTCATCAGCGTCACCCGCGACAGGGGTCGGTACTTC. Protein sequence: CVISVTRDRGRYF.

This clonotype appeared many times. V is TRBV25-1 and J is TRBJ2-7; 11 bases agree with TRBD1. Per germline, CDR1 MGHDK and CDR2 SYGVNS. The CDR3 is made up of 15 amino acids. V dropped 2 bases and J dropped 7; count of bases not matched to a gene: 7. CDR3 sequence reads: CASSEGTGGVWEQYF. CDR3 DNA: TGTGCCAGCAGTGAAGGGACAGGGGGAGTGTGGGAGCAGTACTTC.

With regard to this clonotype: This may arise from a read error, as a much more abundant clone is one base away. This rearrangement joins TRBV28 to TRBJ2-5; possibly TRBD1 or TRBD2 for D (5 bases each). Germline CDR1 reads MDHEN; CDR2 reads SYDVKM. The CDR3 has 15 residues. Trimming stripped 6 bases from V and 0 bases from J, with 14 bases between. The CDR3 DNA reads TGTGCCAGCAGGGGGGAACACCGCTACCAAGAGACCCAGTACTTC. Translation: CASRGEHRYQETQYF.

The gene calls are TRBV4-1 and TRBJ1-2; D not certain. CDR3 length: 16 amino acids. From germline, CDR1 is MGHRA and CDR2 YSYEKL. The CDR3 sequence: CISSQVPGPPFYGYTF. CDR3 nucleotides: TGCATCAGCAGCCAAGTGCCGGGCCCCCCTTTCTATGGCTACACCTTC.

Comments on this clonotype: One junction end disagrees with the germline gene, perhaps due to a read error. V usage is TRBV6-1 and J usage is TRBJ1-2; D gene uncertain. The CDR3 covers 13 residues. Germline-derived CDR1 and CDR2 are MNHNS and SASEGT. The CDR3 DNA reads TGTGTCAGCACTGGCCTACAGCATTATGGCTACACCTTC. It specifies CVSTGLQHYGYTF.

Turning to this clonotype: The junction departs from germline at one end; a sequencing error may be responsible. The chain employs TRBV28 and TRBJ2-1; D remains unclear. Germline lookup yields CDR1 MDHEN and CDR2 SYDVKM. The CDR3 runs 15 residues. Written as DNA, the CDR3 is TGTGCCAGCAGCCCCCCTCCCAGCTCCTACAAAGAGCAGTTCTTT. This sequence encodes CASSPPPSSYKEQFF.

This clonotype was seen repeatedly, ten times or more. This sequence joins TRBV5-5 and TRBJ1-4; D might be TRBD1 (5 bases). Trimming shortened V by 2 bases and J by 6 bases, and 14 bases separated the two germline ends. Per the germline V gene, CDR1 is SGHKS and CDR2 is YYEKEE (reference sequence). This CDR3 comprises 15 residues. The CDR3 loop reads CASSLSGSGHEKLFF. In nucleotides, the CDR3 is TGTGCCAGCAGCTTATCAGGCTCGGGGCATGAAAAACTGTTTTTT.

This clonotype turned up a few times. The junction departs from the called germline gene at one end, perhaps through a read error. The genes are TRBV6-5 and TRBJ2-3; tentatively, D is TRBD1 or TRBD2 (6 bases each). The CDR3 has 15 amino acids. The V gene's germline CDR1 is MNHEY and CDR2 SVGAGI. The CDR3 region is CASSPRGLSTDMQYF. CDR3 DNA: TGTGCCAGCAGTCCCCGGGGGCTAAGCACTGATATGCAGTATTTT.

Points on this clonotype: A much larger clone lies one base from this, so it may be a read error. V is TRBV13 and J is TRBJ2-2; possible D gene TRBD2, 6 bases. The CDR3 has 17 amino acids. Germline values: CDR1 PRHDT, CDR2 FYEKMQ (reference sequence). Trimming took off 7 bases at V and 1 base at J, with 19 bases between the two ends. The CDR3: CASNTDYGGMNTGELFF. In DNA form, the CDR3 reads TGTGCCAGCAACACGGACTATGGGGGGATGAACACCGGGGAGCTGTTTTTT.

The V call is TRBV28, the J call TRBJ1-1; TRBD1 aligns across 12 bases. Unmatched junction bases numbered 1, after V lost 6 bases and J lost 2 bases. The CDR3 covers 14 residues. Germline lookup yields CDR1 MDHEN and CDR2 SYDVKM. CDR3 residues: CASRGTGGNTEAFF. The CDR3 nucleotides are TGTGCCAGCAGGGGGACAGGGGGCAACACTGAAGCTTTCTTT.

The V gene is TRBV5-4, the J gene TRBJ1-1; 9 positions match TRBD1. The junction had 6 bases not matched to a gene; V was cut back by 1 base and J by 5 bases. The germline V gene has CDR1 SGHNT and CDR2 YYREEE (reference sequence). The CDR3 is 15 amino acids. The CDR3 loop reads CASSLRTGDGTEAFF. The CDR3 DNA is TGTGCCAGCAGCTTGAGGACAGGGGATGGTACTGAAGCTTTCTTT.

Notes on this clonotype: A junction boundary mismatches the germline segment, possibly from a read error. The rearrangement uses TRBV11-2 and TRBJ1-2; 7 bases align to TRBD1. From germline, CDR1 is SGHAT and CDR2 FQNNGV. This CDR3 is built from 14 residues. CDR3 amino acids: CDSSLGTVRFRYTF. DNA for the CDR3: TGTGACAGCAGCTTGGGGACAGTGCGATTTCGCTACACCTTC.